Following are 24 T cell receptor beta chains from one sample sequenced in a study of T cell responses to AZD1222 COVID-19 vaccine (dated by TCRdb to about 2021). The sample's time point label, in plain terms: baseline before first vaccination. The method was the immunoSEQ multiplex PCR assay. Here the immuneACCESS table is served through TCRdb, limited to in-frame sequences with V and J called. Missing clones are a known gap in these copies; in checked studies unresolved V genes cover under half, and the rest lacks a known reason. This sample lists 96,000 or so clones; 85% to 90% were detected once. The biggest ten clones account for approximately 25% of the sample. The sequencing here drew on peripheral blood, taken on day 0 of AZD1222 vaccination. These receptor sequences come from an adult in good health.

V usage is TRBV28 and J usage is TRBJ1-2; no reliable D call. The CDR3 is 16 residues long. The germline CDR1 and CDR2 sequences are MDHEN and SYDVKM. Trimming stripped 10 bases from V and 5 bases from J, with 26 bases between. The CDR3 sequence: CATNFPLGSPRYGYTF. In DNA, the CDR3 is TGTGCCACCAACTTCCCACTCGGATCCCCCCGATATGGCTACACCTTC.

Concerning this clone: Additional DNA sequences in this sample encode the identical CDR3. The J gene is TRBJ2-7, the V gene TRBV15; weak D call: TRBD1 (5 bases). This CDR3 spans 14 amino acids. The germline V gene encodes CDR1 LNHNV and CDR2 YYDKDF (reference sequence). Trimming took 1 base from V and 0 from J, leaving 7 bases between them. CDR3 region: CATSRGQGSYEQYF. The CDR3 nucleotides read TGTGCCACCAGCAGAGGGCAGGGCTCCTACGAGCAGTACTTC.

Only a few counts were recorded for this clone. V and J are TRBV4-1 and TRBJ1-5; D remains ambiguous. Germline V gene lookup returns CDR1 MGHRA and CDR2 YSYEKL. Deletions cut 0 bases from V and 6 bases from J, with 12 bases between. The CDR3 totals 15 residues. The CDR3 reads CASSQDRMGFQPQHF. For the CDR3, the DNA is TGCGCCAGCAGCCAAGACCGAATGGGTTTTCAGCCCCAGCATTTT.

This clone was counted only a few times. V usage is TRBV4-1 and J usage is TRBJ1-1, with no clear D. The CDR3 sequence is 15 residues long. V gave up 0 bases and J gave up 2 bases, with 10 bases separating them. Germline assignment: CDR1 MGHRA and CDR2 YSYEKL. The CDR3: CASSQDHMSNTEAFF. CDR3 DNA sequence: TGCGCCAGCAGCCAAGATCACATGAGTAACACTGAAGCTTTCTTT.

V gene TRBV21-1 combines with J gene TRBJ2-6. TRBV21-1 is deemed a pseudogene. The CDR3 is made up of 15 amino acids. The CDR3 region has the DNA TGTGCCAGCAGCAAAGCGTGGGTTGGGGCCAACGTCCTGACTTTC. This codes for CASSKAWVGANVLTF.

CDR3 DNA: TGTGCCAGCCTGGCCCGGGGCGAAGCTTTCTTT. This codes for CASLARGEAFF. This rearrangement joins TRBV28 to TRBJ1-1; D is possibly TRBD1 (5 bases). Germline V gives CDR1 MDHEN, CDR2 SYDVKM. The CDR3 consists of 11 residues. V lost 8 bases and J 8 bases, leaving 12 bases between the germline ends.

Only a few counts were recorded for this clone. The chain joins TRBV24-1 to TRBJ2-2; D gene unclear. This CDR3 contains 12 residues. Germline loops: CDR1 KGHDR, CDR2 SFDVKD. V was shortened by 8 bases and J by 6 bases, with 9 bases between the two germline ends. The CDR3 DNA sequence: TGTGCCACCAATTTCGGATCCGGGGAGCTGTTTTTT. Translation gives CATNFGSGELFF.

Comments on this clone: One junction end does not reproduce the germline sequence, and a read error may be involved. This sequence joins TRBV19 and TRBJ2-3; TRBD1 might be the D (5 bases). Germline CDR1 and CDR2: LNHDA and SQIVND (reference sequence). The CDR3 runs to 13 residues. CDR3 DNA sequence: TGTGCCACCCACGGGCAGGGCACCGATACGCAGTATTTT. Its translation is CATHGQGTDTQYF.

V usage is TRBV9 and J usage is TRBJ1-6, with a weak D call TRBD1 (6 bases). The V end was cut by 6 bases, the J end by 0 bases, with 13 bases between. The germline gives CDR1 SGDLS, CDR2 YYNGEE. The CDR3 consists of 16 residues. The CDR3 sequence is CASNEGGTSYNSPLHF. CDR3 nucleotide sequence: TGTGCCAGCAACGAAGGGGGGACCTCCTATAATTCACCCCTCCACTTT.

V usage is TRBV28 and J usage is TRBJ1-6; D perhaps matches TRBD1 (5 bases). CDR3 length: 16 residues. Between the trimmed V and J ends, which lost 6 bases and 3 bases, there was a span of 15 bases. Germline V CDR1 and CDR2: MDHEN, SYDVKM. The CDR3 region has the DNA TGTGCCAGCAGGGAACCCACAGGATTCTATAATTCACCCCTCCACTTT. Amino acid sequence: CASREPTGFYNSPLHF.

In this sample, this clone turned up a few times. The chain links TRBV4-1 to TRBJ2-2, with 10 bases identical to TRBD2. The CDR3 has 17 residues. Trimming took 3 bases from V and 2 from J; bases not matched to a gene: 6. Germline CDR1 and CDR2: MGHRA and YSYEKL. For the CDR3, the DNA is TGCGCCAGCAGCCAGAATTTAGCGGGAGGAAACACCGGGGAGCTGTTTTTT. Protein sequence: CASSQNLAGGNTGELFF.

CDR3 loop: CSASNPGEGEQYF. The CDR3 nucleotides read TGCAGTGCTAGTAATCCAGGGGAGGGGGAGCAGTACTTC. The J gene is TRBJ2-7, the V gene TRBV20-1, with D possibly being TRBD2 (7 bases). Germline V lookup: CDR1 DFQATT, CDR2 SNEGSKA (reference sequence). This CDR3 is built from 13 residues. The ends were cut back, 3 bases at V and 7 bases at J, with 16 bases in the middle.

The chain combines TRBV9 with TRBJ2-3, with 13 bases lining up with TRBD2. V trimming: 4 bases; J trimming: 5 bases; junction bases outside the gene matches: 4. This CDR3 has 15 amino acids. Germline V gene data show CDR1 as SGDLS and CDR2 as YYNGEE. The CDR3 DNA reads TGTGCCAGCAGCACCCGACTAGCGGGAGGAGATACGCAGTATTTT. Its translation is CASSTRLAGGDTQYF.

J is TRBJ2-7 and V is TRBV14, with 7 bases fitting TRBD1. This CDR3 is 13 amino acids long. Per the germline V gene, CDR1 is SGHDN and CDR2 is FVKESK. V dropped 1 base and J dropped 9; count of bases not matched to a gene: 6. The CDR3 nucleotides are TGTGCCAGCAGCCAAGTCACAGGGGTCGGGCAGTACTTC. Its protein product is CASSQVTGVGQYF. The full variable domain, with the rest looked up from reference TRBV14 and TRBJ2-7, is EAGVTQFPSHSVIEKGQTVTLRCDPISGHDNLYWYRRVMGKEIKFLLHFVKESKQDESGMPNNRFLAERTGGTYSTLKVQPAELEDSGVYFCASSQVTGVGQYFGPGTRLTVT.

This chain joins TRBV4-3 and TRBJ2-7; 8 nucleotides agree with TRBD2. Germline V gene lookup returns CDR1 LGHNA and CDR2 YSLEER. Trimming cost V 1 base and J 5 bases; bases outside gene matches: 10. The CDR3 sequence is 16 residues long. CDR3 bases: TGCGCCAGCAGCCAAGGGATTTCCAGCGGGAGCGACGAGCAGTACTTC. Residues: CASSQGISSGSDEQYF.

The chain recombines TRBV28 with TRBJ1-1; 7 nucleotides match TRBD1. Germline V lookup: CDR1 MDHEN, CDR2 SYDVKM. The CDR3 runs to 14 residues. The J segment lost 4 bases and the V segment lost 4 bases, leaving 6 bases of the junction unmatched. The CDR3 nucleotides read TGTGCCAGCAGTTCCAAGGGGGCCGGCACTGAAGCTTTCTTT. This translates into CASSSKGAGTEAFF.

The CDR3 here is CASSPHRAPGTDTQYF. The CDR3 nucleotides are TGTGCCAGCAGTCCCCACAGGGCACCTGGTACAGATACGCAGTATTTT. The J gene is TRBJ2-3, the V gene TRBV28; tentatively, D is TRBD1 (6 bases). Trimming took 5 bases from V and 3 from J, leaving 18 bases between them. CDR1 and CDR2 from the germline V gene are MDHEN and SYDVKM. This CDR3 is 16 amino acids long. Using reference TRBV28 and TRBJ2-3 for the parts outside the CDR3, the full variable domain is DVKVTQSSRYLVKRTGEKVFLECVQDMDHENMFWYRQDPGLGLRLIYFSYDVKMKEKGDIPEGYSVSREKKERFSLILESASTNQTSMYLCASSPHRAPGTDTQYFGPGTRLTVL.

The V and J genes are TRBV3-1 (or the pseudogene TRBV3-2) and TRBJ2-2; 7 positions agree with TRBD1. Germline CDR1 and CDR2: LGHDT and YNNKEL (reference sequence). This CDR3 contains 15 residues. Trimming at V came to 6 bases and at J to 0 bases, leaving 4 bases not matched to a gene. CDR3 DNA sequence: TGTGCCAGCAGGGAAGGGACAGCGAACACCGGGGAGCTGTTTTTT. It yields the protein CASREGTANTGELFF.

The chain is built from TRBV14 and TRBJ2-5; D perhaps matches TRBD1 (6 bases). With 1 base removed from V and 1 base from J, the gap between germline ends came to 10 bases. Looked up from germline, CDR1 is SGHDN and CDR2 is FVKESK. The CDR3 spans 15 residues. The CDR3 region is CASSQVGTSQETQYF. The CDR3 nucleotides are TGTGCCAGCAGCCAAGTGGGGACAAGCCAAGAGACCCAGTACTTC.

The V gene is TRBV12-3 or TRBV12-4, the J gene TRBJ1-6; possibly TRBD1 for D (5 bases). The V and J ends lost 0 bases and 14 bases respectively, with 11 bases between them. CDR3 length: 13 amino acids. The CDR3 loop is CASSLAAGPTLHF. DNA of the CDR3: TGTGCCAGCAGTTTAGCTGCAGGGCCTACCCTCCACTTT.

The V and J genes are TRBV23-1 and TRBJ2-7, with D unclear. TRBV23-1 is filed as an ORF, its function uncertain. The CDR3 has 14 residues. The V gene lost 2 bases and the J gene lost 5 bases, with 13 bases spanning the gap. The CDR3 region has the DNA TGCGCCAGCAGTCAAGATTTACCCCAGGACGAGCAGTACTTC. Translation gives CASSQDLPQDEQYF.

In DNA form, the CDR3 reads TGCGCCAGCAGCCAAGCTCGCCGAGGGGAAAACTCCTACGAGCAGTACTTC. Its translation is CASSQARRGENSYEQYF. J is TRBJ2-7 and V is TRBV4-1, with D possibly called TRBD1 or TRBD2 (5 bases each). V was shortened by 1 base and J by 0 bases, with 16 bases between the two germline ends. This CDR3 has 17 amino acids. The V gene's germline CDR1 is MGHRA and CDR2 YSYEKL.

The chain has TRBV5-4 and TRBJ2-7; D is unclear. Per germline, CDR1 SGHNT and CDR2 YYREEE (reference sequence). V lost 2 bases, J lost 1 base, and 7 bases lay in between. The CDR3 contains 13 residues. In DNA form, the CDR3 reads TGTGCCAGCAGCTTAGGTCAATCCTACGAGCAGTACTTC. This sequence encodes CASSLGQSYEQYF.

The CDR3 bases are TGTGCCAGCGGGCGGGAGTGGTACGAGCAGTACTTC. Protein product: CASGREWYEQYF. The chain carries TRBV28 and TRBJ2-7, with TRBD2 matching 7 bases. Trimming at V came to 8 bases and at J to 4 bases, leaving 5 bases not matched to a gene. The germline V gene encodes CDR1 MDHEN and CDR2 SYDVKM. The CDR3 has 12 residues.